The 9 T cell receptor beta chains reported below all come from one sample, sequenced in a study of T cell responses to AZD1222 COVID-19 vaccine. The repertoire was sequenced with immunoSEQ multiplex PCR; TCRdb's copy has only in-frame clones and lacks some. The sample comprises approximately 61,000 clones, around 81% of which are singletons, and 26% rests with the top ten. The input for sequencing was peripheral blood, taken 28 days after the second AZD1222 dose. These receptors were obtained from an adult who received the AZD1222 COVID-19 vaccine.

The V gene is TRBV28, the J gene TRBJ1-2; 7 bases agree with TRBD1. CDR1 is MDHEN, CDR2 SYDVKM, per germline. This CDR3 is built from 13 residues. Trimming took 3 bases from V and 4 from J; bases not matched to a gene: 2. The CDR3 sequence is CASSLGQIYGYTF. The CDR3 bases are TGTGCCAGCAGTTTGGGACAGATCTATGGCTACACCTTC.

The V gene is TRBV18, the J gene TRBJ2-7; the match to TRBD1 covers 8 bases. CDR1 is KGHSH, CDR2 LQKENI, per germline. There are 15 residues in the CDR3. The J segment lost 6 bases and the V segment lost 3 bases, leaving 10 bases of the junction unmatched. The CDR3 loop reads CASSPSGTGVGEQYF. In nucleotides, the CDR3 is TGTGCCAGCTCACCGTCCGGGACAGGCGTGGGCGAGCAGTACTTC.

This chain joins TRBV6-5 and TRBJ1-1, with D hard to call. With 0 bases removed from V and 0 bases from J, the gap between germline ends came to 5 bases. Per the germline V gene, CDR1 is MNHEY and CDR2 is SVGAGI. The CDR3 runs 14 residues. CDR3 DNA sequence: TGTGCCAGCAGTTACTCCGGGGTGAACACTGAAGCTTTCTTT. Its translation is CASSYSGVNTEAFF.

This sequence joins TRBV6-5 and TRBJ2-3, with TRBD2 as a possible D gene (6 bases). The CDR3 is made up of 15 amino acids. V dropped 3 bases and J dropped 1 base, with 11 bases sitting between them. Germline V CDR1 and CDR2: MNHEY, SVGAGI. The CDR3 reads CASSYRGSGTDTQYF. CDR3 nucleotides: TGTGCCAGCAGTTATCGGGGGTCTGGCACAGATACGCAGTATTTT.

This chain uses TRBV3-1 (or the pseudogene TRBV3-2) with TRBJ2-5; 7 bases map to TRBD1. This CDR3 has 15 amino acids. V lost 4 bases to trimming and J lost 5 bases; unmatched junction nucleotides: 10. Germline V CDR1 and CDR2: LGHDT, YNNKEL (reference sequence). The CDR3 DNA reads as TGTGCCAGCAGCCTTAGAGGGGGCTGGCGGGAGACCCAGTACTTC. Its protein product is CASSLRGGWRETQYF.

This chain links TRBV27 with TRBJ1-1; TRBD1 might be the D (5 bases). The CDR3 is made up of 13 amino acids. The germline CDR1 and CDR2 sequences are MNHEY and SMNVEV (reference sequence). V was pared by 2 bases and J by 4 bases, with 8 bases between. CDR3 nucleotides: TGTGCCAGCAGTTTAGGGGGGATCACTGAAGCTTTCTTT. Translated, it gives CASSLGGITEAFF.

The V gene is TRBV6-2 or TRBV6-3, the J gene TRBJ2-7; 9 bases map to TRBD1. This CDR3 has 14 amino acids. The V gene end was trimmed by 0 bases and the J gene end by 7 bases; junction bases not matched to a gene: 4. From germline, CDR1 is MNHEY and CDR2 SVGEGT. CDR3 protein: CASSYSGQGREQYF. For the CDR3, the DNA is TGTGCCAGCAGTTACTCGGGACAGGGTCGAGAGCAGTACTTC.

The chain uses TRBV7-9 and TRBJ2-7, with TRBD2 matching 13 bases. J lost 6 bases, V lost 1 base, and 6 bases had no gene match. This CDR3 contains 16 residues. From germline, CDR1 is SEHNR and CDR2 FQNEAQ (reference sequence). The CDR3 region has the DNA TGTGCCAGCAGCTTAGTCCGGACTAGCGGGAGCCGCGAGCAGTACTTC. Translating it yields CASSLVRTSGSREQYF.

This clone was counted a few times. The chain uses TRBV3-1 (or the pseudogene TRBV3-2) and TRBJ2-7, with D uncertain. In germline, CDR1 is LGHDT, CDR2 YNNKEL (reference sequence). The CDR3 runs 15 residues. Trimming cost V 0 bases and J 0 bases, with 9 bases left between them. The CDR3 DNA sequence: TGTGCCAGCAGCCAAGATCGCCTTGGCTCCTACGAGCAGTACTTC. This translates into CASSQDRLGSYEQYF.